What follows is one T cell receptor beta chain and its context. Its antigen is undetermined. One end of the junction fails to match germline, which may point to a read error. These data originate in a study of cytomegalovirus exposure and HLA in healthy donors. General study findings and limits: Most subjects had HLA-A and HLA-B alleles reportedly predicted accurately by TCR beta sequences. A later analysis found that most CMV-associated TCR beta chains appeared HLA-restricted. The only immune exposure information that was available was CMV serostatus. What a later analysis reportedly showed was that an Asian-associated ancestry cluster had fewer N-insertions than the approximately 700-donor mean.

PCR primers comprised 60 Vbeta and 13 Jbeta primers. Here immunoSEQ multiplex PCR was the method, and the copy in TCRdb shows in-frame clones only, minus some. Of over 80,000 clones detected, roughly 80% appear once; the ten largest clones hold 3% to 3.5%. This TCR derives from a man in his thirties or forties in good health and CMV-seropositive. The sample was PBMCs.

The CDR3 sequence is CASSFGGSSHEQYF. The DNA for the CDR3 is TGTGCCAGCAGCTTCGGCGGGAGCTCCCACGAGCAGTACTTC. This chain links TRBV5-6 with TRBJ2-7, with TRBD2 matching 7 bases. Germline V gene lookup returns CDR1 SGHDT and CDR2 YYEEEE. The CDR3 spans 14 residues.